This TCR beta chain was sequenced during a study of blood T cell repertoires in COVID-19. TCRdb keeps only in-frame clones here, not all; method: immunoSEQ multiplex PCR. The table has approximately 180,000 clones, more than 75% seen once; the top ten hold over 7.5%. Germline CDR1 is LNHDA and CDR2 is SQIVND (reference sequence). The CDR3 extends over 16 amino acids. The J segment lost 4 bases and the V segment lost 4 bases, leaving 9 bases of the junction unmatched. The TCR originated in a woman in her 70s with acute or convalescent COVID-19. The chain joins TRBV19 to TRBJ2-7, with 11 bases that match TRBD2. Input material: peripheral blood. The CDR3 DNA sequence: TGTGCCAGTAGTAATCGAGTGGGACTAGCGGCGTACGAGCAGTACTTC. It codes for CASSNRVGLAAYEQYF.